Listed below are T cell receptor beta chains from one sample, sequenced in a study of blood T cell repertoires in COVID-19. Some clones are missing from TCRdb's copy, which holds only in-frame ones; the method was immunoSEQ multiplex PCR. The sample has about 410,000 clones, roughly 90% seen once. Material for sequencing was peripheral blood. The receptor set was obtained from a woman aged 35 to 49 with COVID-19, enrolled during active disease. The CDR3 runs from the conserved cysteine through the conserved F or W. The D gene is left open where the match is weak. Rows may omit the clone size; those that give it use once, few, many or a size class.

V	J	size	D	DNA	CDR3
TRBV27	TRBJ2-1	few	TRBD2	TGTGCCAGCAGGGGACTAGCGGGAGGGCCGGGTCTTTACAATGAGCAGTTCTTC	CASRGLAGGPGLYNEQFF
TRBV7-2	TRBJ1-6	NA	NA	TGTGCCAGCAGCTTAGTCGGGGGTCGCGCCAATTCACCCCTCCACTTT	CASSLVGGRANSPLHF
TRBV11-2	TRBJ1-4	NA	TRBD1	TGTGCCAGCAGCAGACAGGGGGCCCGGGGTGAAAAACTGTTTTTT	CASSRQGARGEKLFF
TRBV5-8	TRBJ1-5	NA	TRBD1	TGTGCCAGCAGCCACCGACAGGGGGGACGCAATCAGCCCCAGCATTTT	CASSHRQGGRNQPQHF
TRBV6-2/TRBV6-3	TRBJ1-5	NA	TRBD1	TGTGCCAGCAGTTACCAGGGGGGCAATCAGCCCCAGCATTTT	CASSYQGGNQPQHF
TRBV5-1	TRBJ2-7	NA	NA	TGCGCCAGCAGCCCGTCCGGGACTGCCTACGAGCAGTACTTC	CASSPSGTAYEQYF
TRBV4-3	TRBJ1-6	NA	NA	TGCGCCAGCAGCCAAGAATTGGGGGCCTCCTATAATTCACCCCTCCACTTT	CASSQELGASYNSPLHF
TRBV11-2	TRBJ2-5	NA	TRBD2	TGTGCCAGCAACCCATTGGGGGGGGTCTCGGAGACCCAGTACTTC	CASNPLGGVSETQYF
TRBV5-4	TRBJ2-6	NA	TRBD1	TGTGCCAGCAAGGCAGGGGGCGCTGGGGCCAACGTCCTGACTTTC	CASKAGGAGANVLTF
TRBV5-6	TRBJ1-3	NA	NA	TGTGCCAGCAGCTCAGGACAGTGGAGCTCTGGAAACACCATATATTTT	CASSSGQWSSGNTIYF
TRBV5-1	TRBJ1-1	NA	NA	TGCGCCAGCAGCTACGGGTTTAACACTGAAGCTTTCTTT	CASSYGFNTEAFF
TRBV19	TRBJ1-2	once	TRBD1	TGTGCCAGTAGCGGACAGGGGCTGAGTTATGGCTACACCTTC	CASSGQGLSYGYTF
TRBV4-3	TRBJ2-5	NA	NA	TGCGCCAGCAGCCAAGAAAGGGGGGGGGAGACCCAGTACTTC	CASSQERGGETQYF
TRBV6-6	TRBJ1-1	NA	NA	TGTGCCAGCAGTTACGAAGGGGGTAACACTGAAGCTTTCTTT	CASSYEGGNTEAFF
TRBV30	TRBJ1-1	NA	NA	TGTGCCTGGAGTACCGGGGGGGGGTCTGAAGCTTTCTTT	CAWSTGGGSEAFF
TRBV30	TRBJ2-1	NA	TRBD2	TGTGCCGCAATTAGCGGGAGTATTCAGTTCTTC	CAAISGSIQFF
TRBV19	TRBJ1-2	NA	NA	TGTGCCAGTAGTCCTCAACAGGGCGGCTACACCTTC	CASSPQQGGYTF
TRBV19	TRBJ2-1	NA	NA	TGTGCCAGTAGGGCGTTCAGGGACTACAATGAGCAGTTCTTC	CASRAFRDYNEQFF
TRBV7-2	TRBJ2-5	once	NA	TGTGCCAGCAGCTTAAGGTCAGGGGAAGAGACCCAGTACTTC	CASSLRSGEETQYF
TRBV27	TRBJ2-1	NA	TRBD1	TGTGCCAGCAGCAGGACAGGCCCACCTTACGATGAGCAGTTCTTC	CASSRTGPPYDEQFF
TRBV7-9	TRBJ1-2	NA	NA	TGTGCCAGCAGCTTAGCGGCGGGTAACTATGGCTACACCTTC	CASSLAAGNYGYTF
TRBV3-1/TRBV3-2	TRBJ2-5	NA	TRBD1	TGTGCCAGCAGCCAAGTCCCCGGGACAGGGAAAGAGACCCAGTACTTC	CASSQVPGTGKETQYF
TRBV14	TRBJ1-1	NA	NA	TGTGCCAGCAGCCAATATAACAGAGAAGCTTTCTTT	CASSQYNREAFF
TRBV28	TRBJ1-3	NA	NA	TGTGCCACTTTAAGAGGCGGATCCTTCTCTGGAAACACCATATATTTT	CATLRGGSFSGNTIYF
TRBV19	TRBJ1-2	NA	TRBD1	TGTGCCAGTGGGGACAGGCGGTTGCGTGGCTACACCTTC	CASGDRRLRGYTF
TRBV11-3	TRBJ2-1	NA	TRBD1	TGTGCCAGCAGCCCCCCCATGACAGGGTGGGGTTACAATGAGCAGTTCTTC	CASSPPMTGWGYNEQFF
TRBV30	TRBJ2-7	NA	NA	TGTGCCTGGTCCTTCCCCGGGGGCTACGAGCAGTACTTC	CAWSFPGGYEQYF
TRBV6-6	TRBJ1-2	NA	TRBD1	TGTGCCAGCAGTCCACAGGGGCTCTATGGCTACACCTTC	CASSPQGLYGYTF
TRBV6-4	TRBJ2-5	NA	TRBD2	TGTGCCAGCAGTCCGGGACTAGAGGGAGGAGAGACCCAGTACTTC	CASSPGLEGGETQYF
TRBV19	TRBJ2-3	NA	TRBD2	TGTGCCAGTAGTATGGGACTAGCGGTTATGAGCACAGATACGCAGTATTTT	CASSMGLAVMSTDTQYF
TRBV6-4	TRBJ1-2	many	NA	TGTGCCAGCAGTGACTCCGAAACCGGGGAAGGCTACACCTTC	CASSDSETGEGYTF
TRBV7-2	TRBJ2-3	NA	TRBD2	TGTGCCAGCAGCTTAAGCCTAGCGGGTACCACAGATACGCAGTATTTT	CASSLSLAGTTDTQYF
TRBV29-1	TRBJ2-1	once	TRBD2	TGCAGCGTTGATGTGACTAGCGGGGTTTTAGGTGAGCAGTTCTTC	CSVDVTSGVLGEQFF
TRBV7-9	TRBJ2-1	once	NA	TGTGCCAGCAGCTTAATCCGGACTCTCCAATACAATGAGCAGTTCTTC	CASSLIRTLQYNEQFF
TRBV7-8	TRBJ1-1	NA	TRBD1	TGTGCCAGCAGGTATGACGGGACAGGGAACACTGAAGCTTTCTTT	CASRYDGTGNTEAFF
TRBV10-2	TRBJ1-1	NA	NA	TGCGCCAGCAGTTATAATAAAGGGGATTTGAACACTGAAGCTTTCTTT	CASSYNKGDLNTEAFF
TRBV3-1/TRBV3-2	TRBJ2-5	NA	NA	TGTGCCAGCAGCCAGGCTAGATTAGAGACCCAGTACTTC	CASSQARLETQYF
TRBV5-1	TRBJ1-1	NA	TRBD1	TGCGCCAGCAGCATCGGGACAGGGCTCTCGAGGGGCACTGAAGCTTTCTTT	CASSIGTGLSRGTEAFF
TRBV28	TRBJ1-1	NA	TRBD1	TGTGCCAGCAGTCGGGACAGGGGAGCAGGGAACACTGAAGCTTTCTTT	CASSRDRGAGNTEAFF
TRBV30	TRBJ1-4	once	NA	TGTGCCTGGAGTGTAAAACAGGGAAATGAAAAACTGTTTTTT	CAWSVKQGNEKLFF
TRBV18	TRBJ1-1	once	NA	TGTGCCAGCTCCCCCGGGGGGGGGCGGGACACTGAAGCTTTCTTT	CASSPGGGRDTEAFF
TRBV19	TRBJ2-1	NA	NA	TGTGCCAGTAGTTTCCGGGAGCGGTCGGGTGAGCAGTTCTTC	CASSFRERSGEQFF
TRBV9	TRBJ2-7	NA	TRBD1	TGTGCCAGCAGCCGACAGGGCTCCTACGAGCAGTACTTC	CASSRQGSYEQYF
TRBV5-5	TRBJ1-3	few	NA	TGTGCCAGCAGCTTTTGGAGGACGTCTGGAAACACCATATATTTT	CASSFWRTSGNTIYF
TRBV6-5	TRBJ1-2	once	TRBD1	TGTGCCAGCAGTCCCACGGGACAGGTATACTATGGCTACACCTTC	CASSPTGQVYYGYTF
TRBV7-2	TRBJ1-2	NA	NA	TGTGCCAGCAGCTTGGCCCAGGGGAACTATGGCTACACCTTC	CASSLAQGNYGYTF
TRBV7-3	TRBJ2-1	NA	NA	TGTGCCAGCAGCTTATTAGGGGGTTCCCCCTACAATGAGCAGTTCTTC	CASSLLGGSPYNEQFF
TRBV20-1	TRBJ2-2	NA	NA	TGCAGTGCTAGTCCCCTTCGTACAGGGTTAAATTCCGGGGAGCTGTTTTTT	CSASPLRTGLNSGELFF
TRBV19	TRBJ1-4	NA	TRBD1	TGTGCCAGTACTGCTGGACAGGGAAAACTGTTTTTT	CASTAGQGKLFF
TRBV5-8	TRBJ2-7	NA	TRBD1	TGTGCCAGCAGACGGACAGGGGGCGGCGAGCAGTACTTC	CASRRTGGGEQYF
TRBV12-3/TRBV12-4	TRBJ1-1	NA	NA	TGTGCCAGCAGTGCTCACAGGGAAGCTTTCTTT	CASSAHREAFF
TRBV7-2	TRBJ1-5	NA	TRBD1	TGTGCCAGCAGCTTCAGACAGGGTAGCAATCAGCCCCAGCATTTT	CASSFRQGSNQPQHF
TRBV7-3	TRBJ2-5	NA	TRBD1	TGTGCCAGCAGCTTGACAGGGAAAGAGACCCAGTACTTC	CASSLTGKETQYF
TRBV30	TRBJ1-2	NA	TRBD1	TGTGCCTGGAGCGATGGGGACAGCGGCCCTAATGGCTACACCTTC	CAWSDGDSGPNGYTF